This T cell receptor beta chain derives from a study of T cell changes during pregnancy in multiple sclerosis. V dropped 4 bases and J dropped 2 bases, with 21 bases sitting between them. The CDR3 contains 17 residues. The germline CDR1 and CDR2 sequences are SGHNT and YENEEA. Profiled with immunoSEQ multiplex PCR; TCRdb holds only in-frame clones, not every one. The sample consists of about 60,000 clones, 90% of them appearing once. The rearrangement joins TRBV11-3 to TRBJ2-7, with D tentatively TRBD2 (5 bases). The sample was peripheral blood, taken in the second trimester of pregnancy. The origin of this receptor is a female donor in good health, enrolled as a control in a pregnancy study. The CDR3 nucleotides are TGTGCCAGCAGCTCCTGCCTAGCCAAGGGTGTAACCTACGAGCAGTACTTC. Its protein is CASSSCLAKGVTYEQYF.